Below are 17 T cell receptor beta chains sequenced from a single sample in a study of T cell responses to AZD1222 COVID-19 vaccine. Using immunoSEQ multiplex PCR, the repertoire was profiled, and TCRdb retains in-frame clones only, with some absent. The repertoire holds about 37,000 clones, with approximately 86% as singletons. The specimen was peripheral blood, collected on day 0 of AZD1222 vaccination. These TCRs come from an adult in good health.

This clone has only one observation. The CDR3, as DNA: TGTGCCAGCAGATCAGGGATCCGGGGCACTGAAGCTTTCTTT. Its translation is CASRSGIRGTEAFF. This chain connects TRBV27 to TRBJ1-1, with D possibly matching TRBD1 (5 bases). From germline, CDR1 is MNHEY and CDR2 SMNVEV (reference sequence). The V end lost 6 bases, the J end lost 4 bases, and 15 bases lay between the germline ends. The CDR3 contains 14 residues.

There are a few counts of this clone. The rearrangement uses TRBV28 and TRBJ1-2; D remains unclear. The CDR3 is 13 amino acids. V was trimmed by 5 bases and J by 8 bases, leaving 15 bases between them. CDR1 and CDR2 from the germline V gene are MDHEN and SYDVKM. The CDR3 coding sequence is TGTGCCAGCAGTCCACCCAAGGCTCGCGGCTACACCTTC. Its protein product is CASSPPKARGYTF.

This clone was seen just once. This chain connects TRBV7-9 to TRBJ2-1; TRBD1 aligns across 9 bases. After removal of 6 bases from V and 7 bases from J, the junction contained 10 bases not matched to a gene. Germline assignment: CDR1 SEHNR and CDR2 FQNEAQ (reference sequence). The CDR3 runs 15 residues. The CDR3: CASRPGTGLSNEQFF. As DNA, the CDR3 is TGTGCCAGCAGACCCGGGACAGGGCTATCGAATGAGCAGTTCTTC.

This chain connects TRBV5-1 to TRBJ2-7, with a tentative D call TRBD1 (6 bases). This CDR3 has 14 amino acids. The germline gives CDR1 SGHRS, CDR2 YFSETQ. V gave up 1 base and J gave up 2 bases, with 10 bases separating them. In DNA form, the CDR3 reads TGCGCCAGCAGCTTGCGGGACAAGACCTACGAGCAGTACTTC. Translating it yields CASSLRDKTYEQYF. Full variable domain (remainder filled in from reference TRBV5-1 and TRBJ2-7): KAGVTQTPRYLIKTRGQQVTLSCSPISGHRSVSWYQQTPGQGLQFLFEYFSETQRNKGNFPGRFSGRQFSNSRSEMNVSTLELGDSALYLCASSLRDKTYEQYFGPGTRLTVT.

This clone was recorded once. The chain has TRBV3-1 (or the pseudogene TRBV3-2) and TRBJ1-2; D is possibly TRBD1 (5 bases). This CDR3 is built from 18 residues. Trimming took off 4 bases at V and 3 bases at J, with 24 bases between the two ends. The germline gives CDR1 LGHDT, CDR2 YNNKEL (reference sequence). The CDR3 sequence: CASSPYYPSGGKYYGYTF. The CDR3 bases are TGTGCCAGCAGCCCATATTACCCCTCCGGGGGGAAGTACTATGGCTACACCTTC.

J is TRBJ2-2 and V is TRBV19, with 9 bases aligning to TRBD1. Germline CDR1 reads LNHDA; CDR2 reads SQIVND (reference sequence). This CDR3 contains 16 residues. Unmatched junction bases numbered 5, after V lost 1 base and J lost 5 bases. The CDR3 spells CASSIGWDRVTGELFF. CDR3 nucleotide sequence: TGTGCCAGTAGTATAGGGTGGGACAGGGTGACCGGGGAGCTGTTTTTT.

The V and J genes are TRBV5-1 and TRBJ1-2; possible D gene TRBD1, 5 bases. CDR3 length: 12 amino acids. V was clipped by 4 bases and J by 8 bases, with 12 bases between them. Germline V lookup: CDR1 SGHRS, CDR2 YFSETQ. DNA for the CDR3: TGCGCCAGCAGCAAATCCAGGGACGGCTACACCTTC. Translated, it gives CASSKSRDGYTF.

This clone has a single count. The chain links TRBV28 to TRBJ1-5; no definite D call. Germline CDR1 and CDR2: MDHEN and SYDVKM. This CDR3 spans 13 amino acids. V was shortened by 2 bases and J by 2 bases, with 4 bases between the two germline ends. The CDR3 protein is CASSLDGNQPQHF. As DNA, the CDR3 is TGTGCCAGCAGTTTAGACGGCAATCAGCCCCAGCATTTT.

The chain is built from TRBV11-2 and TRBJ2-3; TRBD2 matches at 11 bases. Germline V CDR1 and CDR2: SGHAT, FQNNGV. The CDR3 has 17 amino acids. Trimming cost V 0 bases and J 5 bases; bases outside gene matches: 7. CDR3 DNA: TGTGCCAGCAGCTTAGATGGTAGCGGGAGGGCGGTAGATACGCAGTATTTT. Protein product: CASSLDGSGRAVDTQYF.

The rearrangement uses TRBV6-4 and TRBJ2-3, with a weak D call TRBD2 (5 bases). Germline CDR1 is MRHNA and CDR2 is SNTAGT. V lost 0 bases and J lost 1, with 5 bases in between. This CDR3 contains 14 residues. CDR3 nucleotide sequence: TGTGCCAGCAGTGACTCCGGGGGCACAGATACGCAGTATTTT. Encoded protein: CASSDSGGTDTQYF.

The chain carries TRBV11-2 and TRBJ2-3; perhaps TRBD1 as D (6 bases). Germline V gene lookup returns CDR1 SGHAT and CDR2 FQNNGV. The V end lost 5 bases, the J end lost 2 bases, and 17 bases lay between the germline ends. There are 16 residues in the CDR3. CDR3 region: CASSRQALRNTDTQYF. The CDR3 DNA reads TGTGCCAGCAGCCGACAGGCCCTACGAAACACAGATACGCAGTATTTT.

This clone has only one observation. V is TRBV6-1 and J is TRBJ1-2; no reliable D call. Germline-derived CDR1 and CDR2 are MNHNS and SASEGT. V shed 1 base and J shed 7 bases, with 4 bases lying between them. This CDR3 comprises 11 residues. The CDR3 here is CASSEVGGYTF. The CDR3 bases are TGTGCCAGCAGTGAAGTGGGTGGCTACACCTTC.

A single count supports this clone. The J gene is TRBJ1-4, the V gene TRBV7-3, with a weak D call TRBD1 (6 bases). The V and J ends lost 2 bases and 5 bases respectively, with 12 bases between them. Germline V gene lookup returns CDR1 SGHTA and CDR2 FQGTGA. This CDR3 is 15 amino acids long. CDR3 residues: CASSLGGQVNEKLFF. CDR3 nucleotide sequence: TGTGCCAGCAGCTTAGGGGGACAAGTGAATGAAAAACTGTTTTTT.

The chain links TRBV29-1 to TRBJ2-2, with TRBD1 identical over 7 bases. With V trimmed by 6 bases and J by 2 bases, 6 bases remained unmatched. CDR3 length equals 14 residues. Germline V gene data show CDR1 as SQVTM and CDR2 as ANQGSEA. CDR3 residues: CSVRQGTNTGELFF. As DNA, the CDR3 is TGCAGCGTACGACAGGGAACAAACACCGGGGAGCTGTTTTTT.

This chain uses TRBV15 with TRBJ1-6; maybe TRBD1 (6 bases). The V gene's germline CDR1 is LNHNV and CDR2 YYDKDF (reference sequence). The CDR3 spans 17 residues. The V end was cut by 6 bases, the J end by 6 bases, with 21 bases between. The CDR3 nucleotides are TGTGCCACCAGGGTTACCCTCTTACCGGGGGCTAATTCACCCCTCCACTTT. Translation: CATRVTLLPGANSPLHF.

The chain has TRBV28 and TRBJ1-1; a possible D gene is TRBD1 (5 bases). Germline V lookup: CDR1 MDHEN, CDR2 SYDVKM. The CDR3 length is 12 residues. V shed 5 bases and J shed 4 bases, with 8 bases lying between them. The CDR3 sequence: CASSAGLTEAFF. Written as DNA, the CDR3 is TGTGCCAGCAGTGCAGGGCTCACTGAAGCTTTCTTT.

This clone was picked up one time. The rearrangement links TRBV18 to TRBJ2-3; D is unclear. The CDR3 has 12 amino acids. The V end lost 6 bases, the J end lost 3 bases, and 7 bases lay between the germline ends. The germline V gene encodes CDR1 KGHSH and CDR2 LQKENI. The DNA for the CDR3 is TGTGCCAGCTCGCGGACGACAGATACGCAGTATTTT. It yields the protein CASSRTTDTQYF.